Presented here are 5 T cell receptor beta chains from one specimen sequenced in a study of long-term antiretroviral therapy in people with HIV. An immunoSEQ assay, version v3.0, was performed at survey level. The data were produced by immunoSEQ multiplex PCR, yet TCRdb's version contains in-frame clones alone and is incomplete. Of 25,000 to 35,000 clones listed, about 93% were seen once; the top ten hold more than 4%. The sequencing used unsorted PBMCs, collected 5.2 years after starting antiretroviral therapy. The receptor source for this set is a woman aged 40 to 50 with HIV.

The J gene is TRBJ2-1, the V gene TRBV2, with TRBD1 identical over 8 bases. Germline CDR1 SNHLY, CDR2 FYNNEI. The CDR3 has 14 amino acids. With 6 bases clipped from V and 8 bases from J, the junction kept 9 bases outside the gene matches. CDR3 loop: CASRREQGVHEQFF. CDR3 DNA sequence: TGTGCCAGCAGGCGCGAACAGGGGGTCCATGAGCAGTTCTTC.

V and J are TRBV4-1 and TRBJ2-1; D remains ambiguous. Germline V gene lookup returns CDR1 MGHRA and CDR2 YSYEKL. The CDR3 is 16 amino acids. The V end lost 4 bases, the J end lost 0 bases, and 13 bases lay between the germline ends. CDR3 DNA: TGCGCCAGCAGCCCCTTTCTAGAGAGCTCCTACAATGAGCAGTTCTTC. Translated: CASSPFLESSYNEQFF.

The J gene is TRBJ2-3, the V gene TRBV7-6; no definite D call. Germline CDR1 and CDR2: SGHVS and FNYEAQ. The V end lost 5 bases, the J end lost 10 bases, and 10 bases lay between the germline ends. The CDR3 runs to 11 residues. CDR3 DNA sequence: TGTGCCAGCAGCCCGCGACTGGCGCAGTATTTT. Translation gives CASSPRLAQYF.

This chain joins TRBV9 and TRBJ2-4; tentative D call: TRBD1 (6 bases). The V end was cut by 3 bases, the J end by 1 base, with 17 bases between. The CDR3 is made up of 17 amino acids. The germline CDR1 and CDR2 sequences are SGDLS and YYNGEE. In nucleotides, the CDR3 is TGTGCCAGCAGCGAGACAGGTTCCGTAGGTGCCAAAAACATTCAGTACTTC. Translated, it gives CASSETGSVGAKNIQYF.

The J gene is TRBJ2-3, the V gene TRBV7-2, with a possible D match to TRBD2 (6 bases). The germline V gene encodes CDR1 SGHTA and CDR2 FQGNSA. Trimming removed 4 bases at V and 3 bases at J, with 14 bases between. The CDR3 covers 15 residues. CDR3 sequence (DNA): TGTGCCAGCAGCTCCGGCGGTAGCGGAACAGATACGCAGTATTTT. Translated, it gives CASSSGGSGTDTQYF.